This TCR beta chain came from a study of OX40 agonist ivuxolimab in advanced cancers. Study summary: Mean age 60 years, range 23 to 79; nearly 85% male. Partial responses were achieved by three patients, of whom one had hepatocellular carcinoma and two had cutaneous melanoma.

Study results and limitations: With doses of 0.1 to 3.0 mg/kg, CD4+ and CD8+ blood T cells had undergone clonal expansion by week 6.

A note on this clone: No antigen is known for it.

The germline gives CDR1 KGHSH, CDR2 LQKENI. V lost 3 bases and J lost 1, with 12 bases in between. The CDR3 length is 15 residues. This table comes from immunoSEQ multiplex PCR, and its TCRdb copy is limited to in-frame clones, with some not included. This table holds around 70,000 clones, more than 65% found once. The source material was CD4+ or CD8+ T cells sorted from blood, sampled in a trial of the OX40 agonist ivuxolimab. The chain links TRBV18 to TRBJ1-1; a weak D match, TRBD1 (5 bases). This receptor was taken from an adult with an advanced solid tumor such as melanoma, head and neck, liver or kidney cancer. CDR3 sequence: CASSPGPGQNTEAFF. Here the CDR3 DNA reads TGTGCCAGCTCACCTGGTCCGGGGCAGAACACTGAAGCTTTCTTT.